The rows below give T cell receptor beta chains drawn from one sample of a study of T cell repertoires in cytomegalovirus infection. In TCRdb, the reads were re-called with MiXCR into one record per CDR3 protein. Of roughly 600,000 distinct CDR3 sequences detected, 20% to 30% appear once; the ten largest clones hold around 8%. Sequencing used CD8+ T cells from PBMCs. The receptors stem from a human donor in good health (CMV status not recorded). Some clones in this sample may be carry-over from other donors' samples. Both conserved end residues are part of each CDR3. Each record gives: J gene, V gene, D gene, clone size, CDR3 protein, CDR3 DNA. The D gene is left open where the match is weak. Not all rows give a size; the values are once, few, many and, for expanded clones, a class.

j_gene: TRBJ2-1
v_gene: TRBV7-2
d_gene: .
abundance: many
CDR3aa: CASSPYGAGGEQFF
CDR3nt: TGTGCCAGCAGCCCATACGGGGCTGGGGGTGAGCAGTTCTTC

j_gene: TRBJ1-1
v_gene: TRBV7-4
d_gene: TRBD1
abundance: .
CDR3aa: CASSVDRGLKEAFF
CDR3nt: TGTGCCAGCAGCGTCGACAGGGGATTAAAGGAAGCTTTCTTT

j_gene: TRBJ1-2
v_gene: TRBV7-9
d_gene: TRBD1
abundance: many
CDR3aa: CASSLTIWDRANYGYTF
CDR3nt: TGTGCCAGCAGCTTAACCATTTGGGACAGGGCCAACTATGGCTACACCTTC

j_gene: TRBJ1-2
v_gene: TRBV6-8
d_gene: .
abundance: .
CDR3aa: CASSFIGLGDGYTF
CDR3nt: TGTGCCAGCAGTTTCATTGGCCTAGGGGATGGCTACACCTTC

j_gene: TRBJ1-1
v_gene: TRBV5-5
d_gene: TRBD1
abundance: few
CDR3aa: CASSFYIDRATEAFF
CDR3nt: TGTGCCAGCAGCTTTTATATAGACAGGGCCACTGAAGCTTTCTTT

j_gene: TRBJ1-1
v_gene: TRBV6-6
d_gene: TRBD1
abundance: many
CDR3aa: CASSYSWADRANTEAFF
CDR3nt: TGTGCCAGCAGTTACTCTTGGGCGGACAGGGCAAACACTGAAGCTTTCTTT

j_gene: TRBJ2-7
v_gene: TRBV7-8
d_gene: .
abundance: many
CDR3aa: CASRRGDSYEQYF
CDR3nt: TGTGCCAGCAGGAGGGGGGACTCCTACGAGCAGTACTTC

j_gene: TRBJ2-1
v_gene: TRBV25-1
d_gene: .
abundance: .
CDR3aa: CASSADSSDYNEQFF
CDR3nt: TGTGCCAGCAGTGCAGACAGCTCCGACTACAATGAGCAGTTCTTC

j_gene: TRBJ1-1
v_gene: TRBV7-4
d_gene: .
abundance: .
CDR3aa: CASGRGGLNTEAFF
CDR3nt: TGTGCCAGCGGCAGGGGAGGACTGAACACTGAAGCTTTCTTT

j_gene: TRBJ2-3
v_gene: TRBV6-6
d_gene: TRBD1
abundance: .
CDR3aa: CASDGTGLADTQYF
CDR3nt: TGTGCCAGCGACGGGACAGGGCTCGCAGATACGCAGTATTTT

j_gene: TRBJ1-1
v_gene: TRBV4-3
d_gene: TRBD1
abundance: .
CDR3aa: CASSQKLDRAAEAFF
CDR3nt: TGCGCCAGCAGCCAAAAGTTAGACAGGGCAGCTGAAGCTTTCTTT

j_gene: TRBJ1-1
v_gene: TRBV10-3
d_gene: TRBD1
abundance: few
CDR3aa: CAISAGQGVEAFF
CDR3nt: TGTGCCATCAGTGCCGGACAGGGCGTTGAAGCTTTCTTT

j_gene: TRBJ2-1
v_gene: TRBV7-9
d_gene: TRBD2
abundance: .
CDR3aa: CASSRGGLSEQFF
CDR3nt: TGTGCCAGCAGCCGGGGGGGACTAAGTGAGCAGTTCTTC

j_gene: TRBJ2-5
v_gene: TRBV9
d_gene: .
abundance: many
CDR3aa: CASSPTGVAGKETQYF
CDR3nt: TGTGCCAGCAGCCCCACCGGCGTGGCGGGGAAAGAGACCCAGTACTTC

j_gene: TRBJ2-2
v_gene: TRBV7-2
d_gene: .
abundance: few
CDR3aa: CASAPGELFF
CDR3nt: TGTGCCAGCGCCCCCGGGGAGCTGTTTTTT

j_gene: TRBJ2-1
v_gene: TRBV19
d_gene: TRBD1
abundance: once
CDR3aa: CASSIGARGTYNEQFF
CDR3nt: TGTGCCAGTAGTATAGGAGCCAGGGGGACCTACAATGAGCAGTTCTTC

j_gene: TRBJ1-2
v_gene: TRBV29-1
d_gene: TRBD1
abundance: .
CDR3aa: CSVVGGQGSGYTF
CDR3nt: TGCAGCGTTGTGGGAGGACAGGGATCCGGCTACACCTTC

j_gene: TRBJ2-3
v_gene: TRBV7-3
d_gene: TRBD2
abundance: .
CDR3aa: CASSLTQAGGPDTQYF
CDR3nt: TGTGCCAGCAGCTTAACCCAAGCGGGGGGGCCAGATACGCAGTATTTT

j_gene: TRBJ1-2
v_gene: TRBV15
d_gene: .
abundance: .
CDR3aa: CATSRDLQQGNYGYTF
CDR3nt: TGTGCCACCAGCAGAGATCTGCAGCAGGGGAACTATGGCTACACCTTC

j_gene: TRBJ2-1
v_gene: TRBV7-2
d_gene: .
abundance: many
CDR3aa: CASSLISTGWNNEQFF
CDR3nt: TGTGCCAGCAGCTTAATATCGACAGGATGGAACAATGAGCAGTTCTTC

j_gene: TRBJ1-1
v_gene: TRBV6-4
d_gene: .
abundance: .
CDR3aa: CASTDRLNTEAFF
CDR3nt: TGTGCCAGCACCGACAGGTTGAACACTGAAGCTTTCTTT

j_gene: TRBJ2-1
v_gene: TRBV2
d_gene: .
abundance: few
CDR3aa: CASMGAASEQFF
CDR3nt: TGTGCCAGCATGGGCGCGGCCTCTGAGCAGTTCTTC

j_gene: TRBJ1-5
v_gene: TRBV2
d_gene: .
abundance: few
CDR3aa: CASSEWEEPVAQPQHF
CDR3nt: TGTGCCAGCAGTGAATGGGAGGAACCAGTGGCTCAGCCCCAGCATTTT

j_gene: TRBJ1-2
v_gene: TRBV6-5
d_gene: TRBD1
abundance: few
CDR3aa: CASSSPDRGFGYTF
CDR3nt: TGTGCCAGCAGTTCCCCGGACAGGGGATTCGGCTACACCTTC